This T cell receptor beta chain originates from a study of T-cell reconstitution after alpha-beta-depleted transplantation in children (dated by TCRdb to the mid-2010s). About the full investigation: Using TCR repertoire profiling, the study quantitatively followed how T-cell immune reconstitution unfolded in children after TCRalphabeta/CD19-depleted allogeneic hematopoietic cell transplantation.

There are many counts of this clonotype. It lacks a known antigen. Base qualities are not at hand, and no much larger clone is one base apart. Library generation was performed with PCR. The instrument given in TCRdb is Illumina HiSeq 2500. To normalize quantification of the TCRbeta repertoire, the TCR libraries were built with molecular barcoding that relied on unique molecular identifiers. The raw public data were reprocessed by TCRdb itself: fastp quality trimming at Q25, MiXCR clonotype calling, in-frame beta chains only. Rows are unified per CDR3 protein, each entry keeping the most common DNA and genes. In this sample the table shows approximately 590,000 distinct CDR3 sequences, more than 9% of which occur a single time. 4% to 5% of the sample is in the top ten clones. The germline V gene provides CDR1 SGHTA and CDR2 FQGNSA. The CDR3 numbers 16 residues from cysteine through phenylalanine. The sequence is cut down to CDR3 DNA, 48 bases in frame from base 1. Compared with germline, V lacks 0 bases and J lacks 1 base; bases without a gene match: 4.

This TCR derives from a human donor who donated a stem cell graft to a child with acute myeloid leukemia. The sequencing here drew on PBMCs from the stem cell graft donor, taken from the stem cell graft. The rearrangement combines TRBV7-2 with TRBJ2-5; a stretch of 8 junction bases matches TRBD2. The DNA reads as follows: TGTGCCAGCAGCTTAGCGGGCCTAGCGGGCCAAGAGACCCAGTACTTC. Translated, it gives CASSLAGLAGQETQYF. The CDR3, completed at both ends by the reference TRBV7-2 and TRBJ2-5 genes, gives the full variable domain GAGVSQSPSNKVTEKGKDVELRCDPISGHTALYWYRQSLGQGLEFLIYFQGNSAPDKSGLPSDRFSAERTGGSVSTLTIQRTQQEDSAVYLCASSLAGLAGQETQYFGPGTRLLVL.